The 11 T cell receptor beta chains in this list originate from one sample, sequenced in a study of blood T cell repertoires in COVID-19. The protocol was immunoSEQ multiplex PCR, while the TCRdb copy is restricted to in-frame clones and leaves out a portion. Among 250,000 to 350,000 clones, 92% were seen once, and the ten largest hold about a fifth. Material for sequencing was PBMCs or T cells enriched from blood (not recorded which). The source is a woman aged 30 to 39 who had recovered from COVID-19.

DNA for the CDR3: TGTGCCAGCAGTGTCTTGGGCAAGGGGGCCCAAGAGACCCAGTACTTC. Its protein product is CASSVLGKGAQETQYF. The J gene is TRBJ2-5, the V gene TRBV27; 7 bases are a match to TRBD1. CDR1 MNHEY and CDR2 SMNVEV come from the germline V gene (reference sequence). The CDR3 is made up of 16 amino acids. With 5 bases clipped from V and 1 base from J, the junction kept 10 bases outside the gene matches.

The V and J genes are TRBV29-1 and TRBJ2-7; D possibly corresponds to TRBD1 (5 bases). Germline lookup yields CDR1 SQVTM and CDR2 ANQGSEA. With 4 bases removed from V and 2 bases from J, the gap between germline ends came to 21 bases. The CDR3 has 16 residues. The CDR3 region is CSVVKTDTFPTYEQYF. In DNA form, the CDR3 reads TGCAGCGTTGTGAAGACAGATACCTTTCCTACCTACGAGCAGTACTTC.

The chain joins TRBV19 to TRBJ2-4; the D gene is possibly TRBD1 (5 bases). Trimming left V 1 base short and J 9 bases short, with 16 bases between. The CDR3 length is 15 residues. Germline assignment: CDR1 LNHDA and CDR2 SQIVND (reference sequence). DNA of the CDR3: TGTGCCAGTAGTATAGGAAGCAGGGTCGGGTTCATTCAGTACTTC. It translates to CASSIGSRVGFIQYF.

This clone occurred once. This rearrangement joins TRBV28 to TRBJ2-4; 8 bases map to TRBD2. Germline loops: CDR1 MDHEN, CDR2 SYDVKM. With V trimmed by 5 bases and J by 0 bases, 3 bases remained unmatched. The CDR3 has 15 residues. The CDR3 is CASSDSGVAKNIQYF. CDR3 nucleotide sequence: TGTGCCAGCAGTGATAGCGGGGTAGCCAAAAACATTCAGTACTTC.

This clone was seen only a few times. The CDR3: CASSLTGPYYGYTF. CDR3 sequence (DNA): TGTGCCAGCAGTTTAACAGGGCCCTACTATGGCTACACCTTC. This chain links TRBV28 with TRBJ1-2, with D tentatively TRBD1 (6 bases). The V gene's germline CDR1 is MDHEN and CDR2 SYDVKM. Trimming shortened V by 2 bases and J by 3 bases, and 10 bases separated the two germline ends. The CDR3 has 14 amino acids.

The rearrangement uses TRBV5-1 and TRBJ2-3; the D gene is possibly TRBD2 (5 bases). The CDR3 contains 14 residues. Germline V gives CDR1 SGHRS, CDR2 YFSETQ. V lost 2 bases, J lost 5 bases, and 12 bases lay in between. This CDR3 reads CASSFNPGGDTQYF. Written as DNA, the CDR3 is TGCGCCAGCAGCTTTAACCCAGGAGGAGATACGCAGTATTTT.

The chain carries TRBV5-4 and TRBJ2-7; D may be TRBD1 (5 bases). Trimming left V 4 bases short and J 7 bases short, with 12 bases between. CDR3 length equals 12 residues. The V gene's germline CDR1 is SGHNT and CDR2 YYREEE (reference sequence). CDR3 sequence: CASSIQDGEQYF. For the CDR3, the DNA is TGTGCCAGCAGCATACAGGACGGGGAGCAGTACTTC.

The chain joins TRBV5-1 to TRBJ1-1, with TRBD1 as a possible D gene (5 bases). Trimming left V 4 bases short and J 0 bases short, with 16 bases between. CDR3 length equals 16 residues. From germline, CDR1 is SGHRS and CDR2 YFSETQ. The CDR3 DNA sequence: TGCGCCAGCAGCCCATCCATGGAGGGGTTGAACACTGAAGCTTTCTTT. Protein: CASSPSMEGLNTEAFF.

The chain links TRBV4-3 to TRBJ2-1; 9 positions match TRBD2. J gave up 0 bases and V 3 bases, and 15 bases lay outside the gene matches. Germline CDR1 is LGHNA and CDR2 is YSLEER. This CDR3 is 20 amino acids long. The CDR3: CASSQDPPGLRGGSYNEQFF. CDR3 coding DNA: TGCGCCAGCAGCCAGGACCCCCCGGGGTTGCGGGGGGGCTCCTACAATGAGCAGTTCTTC.

The rearrangement uses TRBV4-1 and TRBJ1-1; 8 bases agree with TRBD1. Per germline, CDR1 MGHRA and CDR2 YSYEKL. This CDR3 comprises 18 residues. J was trimmed by 10 bases and V by 3 bases; bases with no gene match: 22. The CDR3 is CASSHPGAGGWGPAGAFF. CDR3 in DNA: TGCGCCAGCAGCCACCCTGGGGCAGGGGGCTGGGGTCCAGCCGGAGCTTTCTTT.

V is TRBV9 and J is TRBJ2-5; 7 positions agree with TRBD1. CDR1 is SGDLS and CDR2 is YYNGEE in the germline V gene. Trimming removed 4 bases from V and 1 base from J; junction bases left unmatched: 7. There are 15 residues in the CDR3. The CDR3 loop reads CASSTMTGTQETQYF. CDR3 nucleotides: TGTGCCAGCAGCACGATGACAGGGACCCAAGAGACCCAGTACTTC.